This T cell receptor (beta chain) was sequenced during a study of T-cell reconstitution after alpha-beta-depleted transplantation in children. There are many counts of this clonotype. TCRbeta library construction was performed incorporating unique molecular identifiers. One entry per CDR3 protein, called by TCRdb with MiXCR from the PCR reads. This repertoire shows about 300,000 distinct CDR3 sequences, around a tenth found once; its top ten account for roughly 7.1%. The CDR3 loop spans 15 amino acids. The V and J ends lost 3 bases and 0 bases respectively, with 11 bases between them. Germline V gene lookup returns CDR1 SGHRS and CDR2 YFSETQ.

The TCR sequence derives from a boy under three years old with acute myeloid leukemia, due to receive a stem cell transplant. The chain couples TRBV5-1 to TRBJ2-3; D is perhaps TRBD2 (5 bases). The sample in question was PBMCs, obtained before TCRalphabeta/CD19-depleted stem cell transplant. CDR3 loop: CASSWGADSTDTQYF. The CDR3 DNA is TGCGCCAGCAGCTGGGGAGCGGATAGCACAGATACGCAGTATTTT.